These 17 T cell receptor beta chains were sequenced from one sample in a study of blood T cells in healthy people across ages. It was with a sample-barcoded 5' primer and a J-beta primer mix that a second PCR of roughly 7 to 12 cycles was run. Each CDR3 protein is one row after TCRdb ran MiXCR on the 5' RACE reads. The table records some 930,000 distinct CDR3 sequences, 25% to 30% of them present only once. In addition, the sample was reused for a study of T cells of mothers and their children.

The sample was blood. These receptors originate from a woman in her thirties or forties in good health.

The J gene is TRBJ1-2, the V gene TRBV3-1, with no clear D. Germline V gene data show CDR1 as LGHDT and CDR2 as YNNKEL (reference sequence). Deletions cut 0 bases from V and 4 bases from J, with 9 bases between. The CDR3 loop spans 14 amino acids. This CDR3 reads CASSQDGRPYGYTF. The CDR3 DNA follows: TGTGCCAGCAGCCAAGATGGTAGACCCTATGGCTACACCTTC.

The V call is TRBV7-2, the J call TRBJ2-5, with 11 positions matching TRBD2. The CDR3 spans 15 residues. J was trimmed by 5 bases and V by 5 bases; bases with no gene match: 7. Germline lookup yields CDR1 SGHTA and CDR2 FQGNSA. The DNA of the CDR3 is TGTGCCAGCAGCAGAAGACTAGCGGGGATGGAGACCCAGTACTTC. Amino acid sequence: CASSRRLAGMETQYF.

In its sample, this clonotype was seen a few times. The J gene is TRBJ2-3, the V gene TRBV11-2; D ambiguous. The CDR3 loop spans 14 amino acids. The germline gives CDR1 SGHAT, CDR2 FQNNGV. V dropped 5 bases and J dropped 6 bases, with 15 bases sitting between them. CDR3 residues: CASSPVAAADTQYF. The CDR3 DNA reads TGTGCCAGCAGCCCCGTGGCGGCGGCGGATACGCAGTATTTT. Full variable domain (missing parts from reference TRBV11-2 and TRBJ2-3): EAGVAQSPRYKIIEKRQSVAFWCNPISGHATLYWYQQILGQGPKLLIQFQNNGVVDDSQLPKDRFSAERLKGVDSTLKIQPAKLEDSAVYLCASSPVAAADTQYFGPGTRLTVL.

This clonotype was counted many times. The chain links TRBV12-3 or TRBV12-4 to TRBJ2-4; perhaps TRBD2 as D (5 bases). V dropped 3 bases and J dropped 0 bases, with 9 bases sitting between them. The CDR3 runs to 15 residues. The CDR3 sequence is CASSFPGLAKNIQYF. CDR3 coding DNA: TGTGCCAGCAGTTTCCCGGGATTAGCCAAAAACATTCAGTACTTC.

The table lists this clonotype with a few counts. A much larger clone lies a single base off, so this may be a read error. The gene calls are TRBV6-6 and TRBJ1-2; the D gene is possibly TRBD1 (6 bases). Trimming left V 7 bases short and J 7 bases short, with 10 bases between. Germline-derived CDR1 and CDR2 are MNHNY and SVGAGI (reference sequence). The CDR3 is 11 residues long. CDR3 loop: CASTPGAGYTF. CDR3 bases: TGTGCCAGCACCCCAGGGGCTGGCTACACCTTC.

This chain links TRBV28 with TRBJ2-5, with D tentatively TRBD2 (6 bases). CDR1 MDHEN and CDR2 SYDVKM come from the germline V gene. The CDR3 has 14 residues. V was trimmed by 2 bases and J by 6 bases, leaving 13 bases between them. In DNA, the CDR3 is TGTGCCAGCAGTTTAGTCGGGGGACTTAAGACCCAGTACTTC. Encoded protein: CASSLVGGLKTQYF.

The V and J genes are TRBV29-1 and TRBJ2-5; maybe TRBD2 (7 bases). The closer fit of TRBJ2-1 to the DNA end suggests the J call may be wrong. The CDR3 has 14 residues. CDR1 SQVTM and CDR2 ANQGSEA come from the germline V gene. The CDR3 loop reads CSVEVSGAGGTQFF. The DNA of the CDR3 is TGCAGCGTTGAAGTTTCGGGGGCCGGGGGGACCCAGTTCTTC.

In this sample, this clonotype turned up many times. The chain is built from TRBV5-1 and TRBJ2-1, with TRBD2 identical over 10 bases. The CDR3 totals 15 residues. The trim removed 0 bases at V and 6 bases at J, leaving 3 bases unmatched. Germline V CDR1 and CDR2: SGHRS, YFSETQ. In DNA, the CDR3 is TGCGCCAGCAGCTTGGCTAGCGGGGGCTTCAATGAGCAGTTCTTC. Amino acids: CASSLASGGFNEQFF.

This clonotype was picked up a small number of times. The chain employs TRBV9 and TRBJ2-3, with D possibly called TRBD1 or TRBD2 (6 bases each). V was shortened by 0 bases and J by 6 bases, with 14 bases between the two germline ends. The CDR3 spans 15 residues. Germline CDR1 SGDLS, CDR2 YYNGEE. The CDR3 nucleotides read TGTGCCAGCAGCGTAGGAGGGGGGAACCGCGATACGCAGTATTTT. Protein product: CASSVGGGNRDTQYF.

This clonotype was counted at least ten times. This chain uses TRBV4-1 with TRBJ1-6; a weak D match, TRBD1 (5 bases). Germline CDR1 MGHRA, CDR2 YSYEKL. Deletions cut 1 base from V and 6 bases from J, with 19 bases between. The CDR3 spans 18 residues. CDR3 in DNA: TGCGCCAGCAGCCAAGGGTTGGCCCAGGGAGCTCTTAATTCACCCCTCCACTTT. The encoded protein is CASSQGLAQGALNSPLHF.

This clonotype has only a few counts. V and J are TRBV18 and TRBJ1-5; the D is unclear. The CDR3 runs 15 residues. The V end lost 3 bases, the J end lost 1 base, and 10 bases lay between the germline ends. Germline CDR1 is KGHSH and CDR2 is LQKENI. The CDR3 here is CASSPREGSNQPQHF. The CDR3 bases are TGTGCCAGCTCACCTAGGGAGGGAAGCAATCAGCCCCAGCATTTT.

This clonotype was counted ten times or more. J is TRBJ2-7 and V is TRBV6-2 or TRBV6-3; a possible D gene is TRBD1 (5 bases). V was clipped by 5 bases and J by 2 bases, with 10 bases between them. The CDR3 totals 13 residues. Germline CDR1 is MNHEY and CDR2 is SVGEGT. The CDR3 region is CASSNAGPYEQYF. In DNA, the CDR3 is TGTGCCAGCAGTAACGCAGGGCCCTACGAGCAGTACTTC.

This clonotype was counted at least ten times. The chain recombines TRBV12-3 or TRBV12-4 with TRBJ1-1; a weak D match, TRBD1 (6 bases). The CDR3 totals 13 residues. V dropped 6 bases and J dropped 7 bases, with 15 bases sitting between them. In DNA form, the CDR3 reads TGTGCCAGCAGCCCGCCTGACAGGTTTGAAGCTTTCTTT. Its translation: CASSPPDRFEAFF.

As DNA, the CDR3 is TGTGCCAGCAGTATAGGACAGGGGAGCGAGCAGTACTTC. Translating gives CASSIGQGSEQYF. This rearrangement joins TRBV28 to TRBJ2-7, with 9 nucleotides matching TRBD1. CDR3 length: 13 amino acids. Germline V gene data show CDR1 as MDHEN and CDR2 as SYDVKM. The ends lost 5 bases at V and 6 bases at J; junction bases unmatched: 5.

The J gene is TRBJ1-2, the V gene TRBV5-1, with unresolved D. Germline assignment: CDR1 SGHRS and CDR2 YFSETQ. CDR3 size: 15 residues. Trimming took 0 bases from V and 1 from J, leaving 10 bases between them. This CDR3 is CASSLAGQDNYGYTF. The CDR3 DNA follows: TGCGCCAGCAGCTTGGCCGGGCAGGATAACTATGGCTACACCTTC.

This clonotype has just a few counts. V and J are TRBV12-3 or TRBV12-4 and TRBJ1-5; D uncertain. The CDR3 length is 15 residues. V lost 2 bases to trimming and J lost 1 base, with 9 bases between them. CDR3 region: CASSLRVGSNQPQHF. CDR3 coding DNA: TGTGCCAGCAGTTTACGGGTGGGAAGCAATCAGCCCCAGCATTTT.

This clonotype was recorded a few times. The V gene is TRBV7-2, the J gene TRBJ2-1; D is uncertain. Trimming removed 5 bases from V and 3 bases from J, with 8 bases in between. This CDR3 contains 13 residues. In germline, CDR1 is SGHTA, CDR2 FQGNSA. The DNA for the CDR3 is TGTGCCAGCAGCCCATTCAACTACAATGAGCAGTTCTTC. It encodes CASSPFNYNEQFF.